The 13 T cell receptor beta chains below were found in one sample sequenced in a study of blood T cell repertoires in COVID-19. Produced via immunoSEQ multiplex PCR; TCRdb's table is partial and in-frame only. The sample comprises some 160,000 clones, more than 80% of which are singletons, and roughly 3.2% rests with the top ten. The source material was peripheral blood. The source is a woman aged 60-75 years with active COVID-19.

The chain employs TRBV12-3 or TRBV12-4 and TRBJ2-1; TRBD2 agrees at 11 bases. This CDR3 is 12 amino acids long. Trimming cost V 7 bases and J 13 bases; bases outside gene matches: 6. CDR3 nucleotides: TGTGCCAGCAACTTAGCGGGAGGGGTTCAGTTCTTC. It encodes CASNLAGGVQFF.

The CDR3 DNA follows: TGTGCCACCAGCATGTCCAGGGGAGTTGAGACCCAGTACTTC. Translating gives CATSMSRGVETQYF. This chain links TRBV15 with TRBJ2-5; D possibly corresponds to TRBD1 (6 bases). CDR3 length: 14 amino acids. The germline CDR1 and CDR2 sequences are LNHNV and YYDKDF (reference sequence). Trimming removed 4 bases from V and 5 bases from J, with 14 bases in between.

The J gene is TRBJ2-5, the V gene TRBV29-1, with 7 bases aligning to TRBD1. CDR3 length: 12 amino acids. Trimming at V came to 2 bases and at J to 7 bases, leaving 4 bases not matched to a gene. Per germline, CDR1 SQVTM and CDR2 ANQGSEA. The CDR3 DNA sequence: TGCAGCGTTGAAAGGGGGCTTGGGACCCAGTACTTC. It translates to CSVERGLGTQYF. The full variable domain, with the rest looked up from reference TRBV29-1 and TRBJ2-5, is SAVISQKPSRDICQRGTSLTIQCQVDSQVTMMFWYRQQPGQSLTLIATANQGSEATYESGFVIDKFPISRPNLTFSTLTVSNMSPEDSSIYLCSVERGLGTQYFGPGTRLLVL.

The rearrangement joins TRBV3-1 (or the pseudogene TRBV3-2) to TRBJ1-1, with TRBD1 identical over 9 bases. The V gene end was trimmed by 4 bases and the J gene end by 5 bases; junction bases not matched to a gene: 11. The germline V gene encodes CDR1 LGHDT and CDR2 YNNKEL (reference sequence). This CDR3 contains 16 residues. In nucleotides, the CDR3 is TGTGCCAGCAGCCCCGCGGGACAGGGAGAATGGACTGAAGCTTTCTTT. Protein sequence: CASSPAGQGEWTEAFF.

The DNA of the CDR3 is TGTGCCAGCAGCCAAGTAGGACTAGCGGCTAGCACAGATACGCAGTATTTT. Amino acid sequence: CASSQVGLAASTDTQYF. The chain joins TRBV3-1 (or the pseudogene TRBV3-2) to TRBJ2-3, with 10 positions matching TRBD2. This CDR3 has 17 amino acids. Trimming took 1 base from V and 0 from J; bases not matched to a gene: 4. Germline assignment: CDR1 LGHDT and CDR2 YNNKEL (reference sequence).

This chain uses TRBV27 with TRBJ2-1; 10 nucleotides align to TRBD2. Germline values: CDR1 MNHEY, CDR2 SMNVEV (reference sequence). This CDR3 has 15 residues. V lost 9 bases and J lost 7; bases outside the gene matches: 12. CDR3 nucleotides: TGTGCCAGTACGAACGGACTAGCGGAGGGGAATGAGCAGTTCTTC. Translated, it gives CASTNGLAEGNEQFF.

With regard to this clone: Mismatch with germline at one junction end may stem from a read error. V gene TRBV7-7 combines with J gene TRBJ2-3; D is perhaps TRBD2 (7 bases). Germline loops: CDR1 SSHAT, CDR2 FNYEAQ (reference sequence). This CDR3 comprises 16 residues. The CDR3 DNA sequence: TGTGCTAGCAGCCCGGGGGCTAGCGGACTCACAGATACGCAGTATTTT. This translates into CASSPGASGLTDTQYF.

A note on this clone: In the same sample, other DNA sequences code for this CDR3. The CDR3 coding sequence is TGTGCCAGCAGTTACTCGCCAGGGGGTGGCTACACCTTC. Encoded protein: CASSYSPGGGYTF. This chain links TRBV6-5 with TRBJ1-2, with 7 nucleotides matching TRBD1. The V gene end was trimmed by 0 bases and the J gene end by 7 bases; junction bases not matched to a gene: 2. The CDR3 spans 13 residues. CDR1 and CDR2 (germline): MNHEY, SVGAGI.

The chain links TRBV6-5 to TRBJ1-3; D is perhaps TRBD1 (5 bases). Trimming shortened V by 8 bases and J by 0 bases, and 14 bases separated the two germline ends. The CDR3 is 15 amino acids. Germline CDR1 reads MNHEY; CDR2 reads SVGAGI. The CDR3 sequence is CASRLDSYSGNTIYF. CDR3 bases: TGTGCCAGCCGACTCGACAGTTACTCTGGAAACACCATATATTTT.

The V gene is TRBV9, the J gene TRBJ2-1; 10 bases line up with TRBD2. The CDR3 runs 15 residues. The germline gives CDR1 SGDLS, CDR2 YYNGEE. V dropped 0 bases and J dropped 10; count of bases not matched to a gene: 7. For the CDR3, the DNA is TGTGCCAGCAGCGTAGAGCTAGCGGGAGTACGGGAGCAGTTCTTC. Encoded protein: CASSVELAGVREQFF. Looking up the rest from reference TRBV9 and TRBJ2-1 gives the full variable domain: DSGVTQTPKHLITATGQRVTLRCSPRSGDLSVYWYQQSLDQGLQFLIQYYNGEERAKGNILERFSAQQFPDLHSELNLSSLELGDSALYFCASSVELAGVREQFFGPGTRLTVL.

The CDR3 nucleotides read TGTGCCAGCAGCCAAGAAACGACCCGGGGGGTCGGCTCTGGAAACACCATATATTTT. It codes for CASSQETTRGVGSGNTIYF. The chain joins TRBV4-2 to TRBJ1-3; D is possibly TRBD1 (5 bases). V was cut by 0 bases and J by 0 bases, with 18 bases left in between. Germline V gene data show CDR1 as LGHNA and CDR2 as YNFKEQ. The CDR3 sequence is 19 residues long.

The V and J genes are TRBV5-1 and TRBJ1-3; 11 bases map to TRBD1. J lost 1 base, V lost 3 bases, and 6 bases had no gene match. The CDR3 has 17 residues. Looked up from germline, CDR1 is SGHRS and CDR2 is YFSETQ. The CDR3 DNA sequence: TGCGCCAGCAGCTATCGGACAGGGGGCAGATCTGGAAACACCATATATTTT. Amino acid sequence: CASSYRTGGRSGNTIYF.

The genes are TRBV4-1 and TRBJ2-7, with a possible D match to TRBD2 (6 bases). The germline V gene encodes CDR1 MGHRA and CDR2 YSYEKL. This CDR3 region has 14 residues. V lost 4 bases and J lost 2, with 12 bases in between. Here the CDR3 DNA reads TGCGCCAGCAGCCGGAATAGCGGCACCTACGAGCAGTACTTC. Residues: CASSRNSGTYEQYF.